This T cell receptor beta chain came from a study of cytomegalovirus exposure and HLA in healthy donors. The PCR was carried out with 60 Vbeta primers and 13 Jbeta primers. Using immunoSEQ multiplex PCR, the repertoire was profiled, and TCRdb retains in-frame clones only, with some absent. Among 120,000 to 150,000 clones listed, 82% were seen once. The CDR3 loop spans 13 amino acids. Germline loops: CDR1 SGHVS, CDR2 FQNEAQ. Trimming shortened V by 1 base and J by 2 bases, and 6 bases separated the two germline ends. The receptor's source is a male donor in good health and CMV-seronegative. The sequencing sample was made of PBMCs. V gene TRBV7-8 combines with J gene TRBJ2-7; D gene ambiguous. The CDR3 nucleotides read TGTGCCAGCAGCTTAGACTTGGCCTACGAGCAGTACTTC. Translated, it gives CASSLDLAYEQYF. Complete variable domain (other parts from reference TRBV7-8 and TRBJ2-7): GAGVSQSPRYKVAKRGQDVALRCDPISGHVSLFWYQQALGQGPEFLTYFQNEAQLDKSGLPSDRFFAERPEGSVSTLKIQRTQQEDSAVYLCASSLDLAYEQYFGPGTRLTVT.